This T cell receptor beta chain derives from a study of blood T cell repertoires in COVID-19. Study-wide context: Acute and convalescent COVID-19 specimens originated in the United States, Italy and Spain. Nucleic acid was either cDNA or gDNA, and it came from T cells, B-cell-depleted T cells, or PBMCs.

The junction had 9 bases not matched to a gene; V was cut back by 7 bases and J by 3 bases. CDR1 and CDR2 from the germline V gene are MDHEN and SYDVKM. This CDR3 contains 14 residues. The table came from immunoSEQ multiplex PCR; TCRdb's copy has only in-frame clones and leaves some out. The sample has 70,000 or so clones, around 70% seen once. This receptor was taken from a man aged 70 or older with acute or convalescent COVID-19. The chain uses TRBV28 and TRBJ2-7, with TRBD1 matching over 7 bases. The specimen was peripheral blood. The DNA for the CDR3 is TGTGCCAGCACCATCCGGACAGGCGGCTACGAGCAGTACTTC. Translating it yields CASTIRTGGYEQYF.